A selection of T cell receptor beta chains follows, all from one sample in a study of ipilimumab plus nivolumab after autologous stem cell transplantation. Assay: immunoSEQ multiplex PCR; the TCRdb copy retains only in-frame clones and omits some. The table includes 11,000 or so clones, roughly 75% detected once. The input for sequencing was PBMCs, taken in a trial of ipilimumab plus nivolumab as post-transplant consolidation. The receptors originated from a male donor with multiple myeloma. Both conserved end residues are part of each CDR3. Each record gives: D gene, J gene, clone size, V gene, CDR3 protein, CDR3 DNA. D genes are given only for firm matches. Size values are once, few and many counts, or a class for expanded clones, and some rows have none.

>NA|TRBJ2-3|NA|TRBV5-8
CASSPQRSTDTQYF
TGTGCCAGCAGCCCCCAGCGGAGCACAGATACGCAGTATTTT
>TRBD1|TRBJ2-7|large|TRBV6-5
CASSLQTGGLSYEQYF
TGTGCCAGCAGTTTACAGACAGGGGGTCTCTCCTACGAGCAGTACTTC
>TRBD2|TRBJ2-5|NA|TRBV14
CASSRRGTSGGFSETQYF
TGTGCCAGCAGCCGGCGAGGGACTAGCGGGGGTTTCTCAGAGACCCAGTACTTC
>NA|TRBJ2-7|NA|TRBV6-1
CASRTAYEQYF
TGTGCCAGCAGGACAGCCTACGAGCAGTACTTC
>NA|TRBJ1-6|few|TRBV11-3
CASSLEFPGDYNSPLHF
TGTGCCAGCAGCTTAGAGTTCCCGGGGGACTATAATTCACCCCTCCACTTT
>NA|TRBJ2-1|NA|TRBV7-3
CASSSDGGNEQFF
TGTGCCAGCAGCTCCGACGGGGGTAATGAGCAGTTCTTC
>NA|TRBJ2-5|once|TRBV27
CASSFRETQYF
TGTGCCAGCAGTTTTCGAGAGACCCAGTACTTC
>NA|TRBJ2-5|NA|TRBV5-1
CASSLWQNSQETQYF
TGCGCCAGCAGCTTGTGGCAAAACAGCCAAGAGACCCAGTACTTC
>NA|TRBJ2-5|NA|TRBV28
CASRPGGGGETQYF
TGTGCCAGCAGGCCGGGGGGCGGCGGGGAGACCCAGTACTTC
>TRBD1|TRBJ1-1|NA|TRBV29-1
CSVGQGSYTEAFF
TGCAGCGTCGGACAGGGATCATACACTGAAGCTTTCTTT
>TRBD2|TRBJ2-2|few|TRBV6-4
CASSPHGTSPGELFF
TGTGCCAGCAGCCCACACGGGACTAGCCCCGGGGAGCTGTTTTTT
>TRBD2|TRBJ2-2|NA|TRBV7-2
CASSSSSGSYTGELFF
TGTGCCAGCAGCTCATCTAGCGGGTCCTACACCGGGGAGCTGTTTTTT
>NA|TRBJ2-5|few|TRBV5-1
CASTLEPPGETQYF
TGCGCCAGCACCCTAGAGCCTCCGGGAGAGACCCAGTACTTC
>TRBD1|TRBJ1-2|NA|TRBV5-5
CASSSQGQGRSGYTF
TGTGCCAGCAGCTCACAGGGACAGGGAAGGAGTGGCTACACCTTC